Following are 5 T cell receptor beta chains from one sample sequenced in a study of T-cell memory formation after mild COVID-19. MiXCR, run by TCRdb on the 5' RACE reads, gives a single entry per CDR3 protein. The repertoire consists of approximately 250,000 distinct CDR3 sequences, with approximately 15% occurring once and the leading ten covering more than 20%. Sequencing was done on a sample of PBMCs or a T cell subset sorted from them (not recorded which). The receptors derive from a young man who had mild COVID-19 (a few samples of this study predate the infection). Cell type and time point are not known.

This chain links TRBV20-1 with TRBJ1-6; a possible D gene is TRBD1 (6 bases). V lost 6 bases and J 9 bases, leaving 15 bases between the germline ends. This CDR3 region has 13 residues. Germline CDR1 DFQATT, CDR2 SNEGSKA (reference sequence). The CDR3 loop is CSAVEGGSSPLHF. DNA of the CDR3: TGCAGTGCCGTCGAGGGGGGCAGTTCACCCCTCCACTTT.

This clonotype was counted many times. The chain combines TRBV4-1 with TRBJ1-3; D is unresolved. V was pared by 0 bases and J by 0 bases, with 3 bases between. From germline, CDR1 is MGHRA and CDR2 YSYEKL. The CDR3 spans 14 residues. CDR3 protein: CASSQDHSGNTIYF. The CDR3 bases are TGCGCCAGCAGCCAAGATCACTCTGGAAACACCATATATTTT.

The chain links TRBV6-5 to TRBJ2-3; 9 bases align to TRBD1. The J segment lost 4 bases and the V segment lost 8 bases, leaving 16 bases of the junction unmatched. This CDR3 has 17 residues. CDR1 is MNHEY and CDR2 is SVGAGI in the germline V gene. CDR3 sequence: CASEQFGGQGSPDTQYF. Written as DNA, the CDR3 is TGTGCCAGCGAACAATTCGGGGGACAGGGCAGCCCAGATACGCAGTATTTT.

The genes are TRBV6-2 or TRBV6-3 and TRBJ1-2; 7 bases match TRBD1. Trimming cost V 2 bases and J 6 bases; bases outside gene matches: 3. Germline V gene sequence: CDR1 MNHEY, CDR2 SVGEGT. The CDR3 is 13 amino acids. The CDR3 protein is CASSYGGGDGYTF. The CDR3 region has the DNA TGTGCCAGCAGTTACGGAGGGGGCGATGGCTACACCTTC.

V is TRBV10-3 and J is TRBJ1-1; no clear D gene. V shed 4 bases and J shed 1 base, with 7 bases lying between them. The CDR3 is made up of 13 amino acids. Germline values: CDR1 ENHRY, CDR2 SYGVKD. CDR3 protein: CAISGTANTEAFF. CDR3 DNA sequence: TGTGCCATCAGTGGGACGGCGAACACTGAAGCTTTCTTT.